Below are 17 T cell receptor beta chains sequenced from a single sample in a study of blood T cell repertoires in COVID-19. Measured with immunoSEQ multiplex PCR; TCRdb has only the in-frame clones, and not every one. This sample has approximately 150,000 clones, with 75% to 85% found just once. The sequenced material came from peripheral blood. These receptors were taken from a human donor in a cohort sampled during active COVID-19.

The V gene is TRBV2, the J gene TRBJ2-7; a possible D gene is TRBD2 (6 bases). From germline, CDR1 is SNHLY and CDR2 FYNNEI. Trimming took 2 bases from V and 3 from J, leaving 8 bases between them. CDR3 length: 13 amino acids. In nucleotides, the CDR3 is TGTGCCAGCAGTGAATGGGGGGACTACGAGCAGTACTTC. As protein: CASSEWGDYEQYF.

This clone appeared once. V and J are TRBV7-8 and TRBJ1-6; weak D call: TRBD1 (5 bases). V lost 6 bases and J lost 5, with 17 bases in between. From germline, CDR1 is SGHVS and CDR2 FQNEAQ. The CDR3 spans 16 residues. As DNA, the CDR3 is TGTGCCAGCAGTTCCCTCAGGGTATTGGATAATTCACCCCTCCACTTT. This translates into CASSSLRVLDNSPLHF. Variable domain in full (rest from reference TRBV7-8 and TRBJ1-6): GAGVSQSPRYKVAKRGQDVALRCDPISGHVSLFWYQQALGQGPEFLTYFQNEAQLDKSGLPSDRFFAERPEGSVSTLKIQRTQQEDSAVYLCASSSLRVLDNSPLHFGNGTRLTVT.

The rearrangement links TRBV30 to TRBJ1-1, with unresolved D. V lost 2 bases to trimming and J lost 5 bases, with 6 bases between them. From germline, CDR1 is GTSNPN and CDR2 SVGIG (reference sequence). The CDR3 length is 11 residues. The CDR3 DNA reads TGTGCCTGGAGTTCGCGGACTGAAGCTTTCTTT. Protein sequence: CAWSSRTEAFF.

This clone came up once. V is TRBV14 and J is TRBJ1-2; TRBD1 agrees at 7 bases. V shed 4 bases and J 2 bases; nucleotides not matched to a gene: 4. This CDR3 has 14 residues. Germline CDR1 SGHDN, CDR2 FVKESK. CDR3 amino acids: CASSPGTVNYGYTF. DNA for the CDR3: TGTGCCAGCAGCCCCGGGACAGTAAACTATGGCTACACCTTC.

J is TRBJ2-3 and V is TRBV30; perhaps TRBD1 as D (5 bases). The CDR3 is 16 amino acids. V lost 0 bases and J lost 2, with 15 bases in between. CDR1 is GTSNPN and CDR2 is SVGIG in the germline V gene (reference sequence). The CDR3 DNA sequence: TGTGCCTGGAGTGTACGATTATCAGGGCCCACAGATACGCAGTATTTT. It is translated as CAWSVRLSGPTDTQYF.

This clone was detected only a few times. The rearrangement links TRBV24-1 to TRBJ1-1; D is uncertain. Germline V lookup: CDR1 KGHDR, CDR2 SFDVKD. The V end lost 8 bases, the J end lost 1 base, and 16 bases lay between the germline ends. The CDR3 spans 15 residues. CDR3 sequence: CATTPMARSNTEAFF. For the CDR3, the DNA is TGTGCCACCACTCCCATGGCACGCTCGAACACTGAAGCTTTCTTT.

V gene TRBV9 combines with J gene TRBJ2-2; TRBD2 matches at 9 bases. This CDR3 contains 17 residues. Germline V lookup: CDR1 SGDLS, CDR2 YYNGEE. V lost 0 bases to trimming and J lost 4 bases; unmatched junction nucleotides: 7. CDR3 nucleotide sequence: TGTGCCAGCAGCGTAGGGCTAGCGGGGACTGGCACCGGGGAGCTGTTTTTT. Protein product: CASSVGLAGTGTGELFF.

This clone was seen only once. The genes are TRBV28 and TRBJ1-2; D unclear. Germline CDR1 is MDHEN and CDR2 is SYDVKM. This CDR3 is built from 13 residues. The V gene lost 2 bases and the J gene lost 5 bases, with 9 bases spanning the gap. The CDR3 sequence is CASSLGQSYGYTF. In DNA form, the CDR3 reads TGTGCCAGCAGTTTAGGGCAGAGTTATGGCTACACCTTC.

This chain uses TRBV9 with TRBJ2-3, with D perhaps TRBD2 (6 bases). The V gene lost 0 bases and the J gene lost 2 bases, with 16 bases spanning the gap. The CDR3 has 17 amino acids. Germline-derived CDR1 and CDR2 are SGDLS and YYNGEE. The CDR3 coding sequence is TGTGCCAGCAGCGTAGCCGGGGGTAGGGAGAACACAGATACGCAGTATTTT. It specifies CASSVAGGRENTDTQYF.

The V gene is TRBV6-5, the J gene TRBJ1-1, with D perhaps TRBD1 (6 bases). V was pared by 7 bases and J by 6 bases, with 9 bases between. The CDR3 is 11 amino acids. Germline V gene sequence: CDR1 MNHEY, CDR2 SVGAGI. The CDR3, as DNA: TGTGCCAGCACGGGGGGCTCTGAAGCTTTCTTT. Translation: CASTGGSEAFF.

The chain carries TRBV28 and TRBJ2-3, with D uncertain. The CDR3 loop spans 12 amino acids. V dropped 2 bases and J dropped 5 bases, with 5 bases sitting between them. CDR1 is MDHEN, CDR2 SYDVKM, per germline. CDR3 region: CASSLVRDTQYF. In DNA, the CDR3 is TGTGCCAGCAGTTTAGTGCGAGATACGCAGTATTTT.

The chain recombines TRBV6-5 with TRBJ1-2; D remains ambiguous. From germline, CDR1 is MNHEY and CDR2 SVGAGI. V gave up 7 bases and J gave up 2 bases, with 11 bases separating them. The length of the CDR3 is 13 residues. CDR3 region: CASKPQANYGYTF. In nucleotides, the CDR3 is TGTGCCAGCAAACCCCAGGCGAACTATGGCTACACCTTC.

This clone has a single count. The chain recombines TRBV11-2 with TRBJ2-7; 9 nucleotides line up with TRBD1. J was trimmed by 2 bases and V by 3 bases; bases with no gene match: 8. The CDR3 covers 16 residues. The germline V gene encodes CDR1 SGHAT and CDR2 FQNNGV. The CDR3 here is CASSLAGTGPPYEQYF. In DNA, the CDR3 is TGTGCCAGCAGCTTGGCCGGGACAGGGCCCCCCTACGAGCAGTACTTC.

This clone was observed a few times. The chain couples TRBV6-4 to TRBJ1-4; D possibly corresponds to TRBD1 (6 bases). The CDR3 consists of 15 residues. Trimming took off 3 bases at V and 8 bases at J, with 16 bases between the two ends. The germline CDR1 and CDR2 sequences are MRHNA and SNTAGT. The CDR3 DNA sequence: TGTGCCAGCAGTGAACAGGGAGAGCTGGGAGAAAAACTGTTTTTT. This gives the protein CASSEQGELGEKLFF.

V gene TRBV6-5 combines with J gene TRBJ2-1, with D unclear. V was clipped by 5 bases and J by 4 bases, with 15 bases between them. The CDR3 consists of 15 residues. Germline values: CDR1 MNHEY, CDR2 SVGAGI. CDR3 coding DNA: TGTGCCAGCAGTCCCGGTCGTGCCTTTTACAATGAGCAGTTCTTC. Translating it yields CASSPGRAFYNEQFF.

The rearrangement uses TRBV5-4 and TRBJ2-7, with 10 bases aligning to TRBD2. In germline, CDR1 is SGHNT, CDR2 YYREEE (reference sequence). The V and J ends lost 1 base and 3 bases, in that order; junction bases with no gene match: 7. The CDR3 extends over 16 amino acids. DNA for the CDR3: TGTGCCAGCAGCTTGTGGAGCGGGGGGGCAGTCTACGAGCAGTACTTC. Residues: CASSLWSGGAVYEQYF.

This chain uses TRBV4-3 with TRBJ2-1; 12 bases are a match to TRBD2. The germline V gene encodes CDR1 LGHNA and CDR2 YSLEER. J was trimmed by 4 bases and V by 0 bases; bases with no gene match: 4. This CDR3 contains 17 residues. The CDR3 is CASSQDLTSGSYNEQFF. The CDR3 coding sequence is TGCGCCAGCAGCCAAGATCTGACTAGCGGGAGTTACAATGAGCAGTTCTTC.